A single sample is the source of the 30 T cell receptor beta chains below, sequenced in a study of blood T cell repertoires in COVID-19. Assay used: immunoSEQ multiplex PCR; TCRdb lists only in-frame clones, some missing. This table holds around 210,000 clones, approximately 80% found once. Material for sequencing was peripheral blood. Every receptor here comes from a woman of 80 years or more with COVID-19, enrolled during active disease.

This clone was seen once. CDR3 sequence (DNA): TGTGCCAGCAGTCCCCGGGAAGCTTTCTTT. It specifies CASSPREAFF. V is TRBV28 and J is TRBJ1-1, with D uncertain. CDR3 size: 10 residues. Looked up from germline, CDR1 is MDHEN and CDR2 is SYDVKM. Trimming took off 5 bases at V and 8 bases at J, with 6 bases between the two ends. The entire variable domain, with the rest obtained from reference TRBV28 and TRBJ1-1, is as follows: DVKVTQSSRYLVKRTGEKVFLECVQDMDHENMFWYRQDPGLGLRLIYFSYDVKMKEKGDIPEGYSVSREKKERFSLILESASTNQTSMYLCASSPREAFFGQGTRLTVV.

The chain combines TRBV7-3 with TRBJ2-2; 9 bases map to TRBD1. V trimming: 5 bases; J trimming: 0 bases; junction bases outside the gene matches: 1. There are 15 residues in the CDR3. Germline CDR1 reads SGHTA; CDR2 reads FQGTGA. CDR3 nucleotides: TGTGCCAGCAGCGGGACAGGGACGAACACCGGGGAGCTGTTTTTT. Protein: CASSGTGTNTGELFF.

This clone was seen a handful of times. The rearrangement uses TRBV7-3 and TRBJ2-3, with 10 bases fitting TRBD1. The germline CDR1 and CDR2 sequences are SGHTA and FQGTGA. Trimming cost V 5 bases and J 1 base; bases outside gene matches: 6. The CDR3 is 16 residues long. CDR3 protein: CASSRGTGAGTDTQYF. The CDR3 nucleotides are TGTGCCAGCAGCCGGGGGACAGGGGCTGGCACAGATACGCAGTATTTT.

The chain employs TRBV19 and TRBJ1-1, with D maybe TRBD1 (5 bases). The CDR3 covers 15 residues. V was pared by 5 bases and J by 5 bases, with 18 bases between. The V gene's germline CDR1 is LNHDA and CDR2 SQIVND (reference sequence). The CDR3 DNA reads as TGTGCCAGTAGTGTCCTAAGGGGATCAGGGACTGAAGCTTTCTTT. Protein: CASSVLRGSGTEAFF.

This chain connects TRBV5-1 to TRBJ2-5; 11 bases agree with TRBD1. The CDR3 sequence is 13 residues long. After removal of 7 bases from V and 4 bases from J, the junction contained 3 bases not matched to a gene. The V gene's germline CDR1 is SGHRS and CDR2 YFSETQ. Here the CDR3 DNA reads TGCGCCAGCGCGGGACAGGGGGGAGAGACCCAGTACTTC. Residues: CASAGQGGETQYF.

The rearrangement joins TRBV19 to TRBJ2-5, with D unclear. Per germline, CDR1 LNHDA and CDR2 SQIVND (reference sequence). This CDR3 is built from 14 residues. V lost 7 bases and J 2 bases, leaving 14 bases between the germline ends. CDR3 loop: CASNQLGSQETQYF. The DNA of the CDR3 is TGTGCCAGTAATCAGCTGGGCAGTCAAGAGACCCAGTACTTC.

This chain connects TRBV20-1 to TRBJ1-5; D is ambiguous. The CDR3 has 13 residues. CDR1 is DFQATT and CDR2 is SNEGSKA in the germline V gene (reference sequence). The V end lost 3 bases, the J end lost 7 bases, and 13 bases lay between the germline ends. The CDR3 protein is CSASPGMRQPQHF. The CDR3 DNA sequence: TGCAGTGCTAGTCCCGGGATGAGGCAGCCCCAGCATTTT.

V usage is TRBV6-6 and J usage is TRBJ1-5, with TRBD1 matching 7 bases. The ends lost 8 bases at V and 8 bases at J; junction bases unmatched: 6. The germline CDR1 and CDR2 sequences are MNHNY and SVGAGI (reference sequence). This CDR3 has 12 residues. The CDR3 DNA sequence: TGTGCCAGCGTAGCAGGGGGTGAGCCCCAGCATTTT. This sequence encodes CASVAGGEPQHF.

The V call is TRBV5-1, the J call TRBJ1-1; D is possibly TRBD1 (6 bases). CDR3 size: 14 residues. Deletions cut 3 bases from V and 6 bases from J, with 15 bases between. Germline V lookup: CDR1 SGHRS, CDR2 YFSETQ. The chain's CDR3 is CASSSGQSNSEAFF. The CDR3 DNA follows: TGCGCCAGCAGCTCCGGACAGTCCAACTCTGAAGCTTTCTTT.

This chain uses TRBV12-3 or TRBV12-4 with TRBJ1-2, with 9 nucleotides matching TRBD1. V was pared by 6 bases and J by 4 bases, with 3 bases of the junction left unmatched. The CDR3 contains 13 residues. CDR3 sequence: CASSWTGVYGYTF. The CDR3 DNA reads as TGTGCCAGCAGCTGGACAGGGGTCTATGGCTACACCTTC.

This chain connects TRBV18 to TRBJ2-1; maybe TRBD2 (5 bases). The CDR3 contains 14 residues. Germline CDR1 reads KGHSH; CDR2 reads LQKENI. V dropped 4 bases and J dropped 7 bases, with 14 bases sitting between them. CDR3 nucleotides: TGTGCCAGCTCACAGAAGATCGGGGAGAATGAGCAGTTCTTC. It yields the protein CASSQKIGENEQFF.

The V and J genes are TRBV29-1 and TRBJ2-7; 8 bases match TRBD1. Germline V lookup: CDR1 SQVTM, CDR2 ANQGSEA. V was clipped by 5 bases and J by 5 bases; unmatched bases: 8. The CDR3 length is 13 residues. The CDR3 DNA follows: TGCAGCGTTCGTGCAGGGGGCGCGGACGAGCAGTACTTC. Encoded protein: CSVRAGGADEQYF.

This clone was detected a few times. The chain employs TRBV7-2 and TRBJ2-5, with 8 bases that match TRBD2. This CDR3 comprises 16 residues. The germline gives CDR1 SGHTA, CDR2 FQGNSA. The trim removed 3 bases at V and 0 bases at J, leaving 6 bases unmatched. The CDR3 DNA reads as TGTGCCAGCAGCTTGCGGGGGGCTTCCGACCAAGAGACCCAGTACTTC. Amino acids: CASSLRGASDQETQYF.

This rearrangement joins TRBV18 to TRBJ1-3; D is perhaps TRBD1 (6 bases). The CDR3 sequence is 14 residues long. CDR1 and CDR2 from the germline V gene are KGHSH and LQKENI. The V and J ends lost 3 bases and 4 bases respectively, with 10 bases between them. CDR3 region: CASSPSGGGNTIYF. The CDR3 nucleotides read TGTGCCAGCTCACCCAGCGGGGGCGGAAACACCATATATTTT.

This clone has just one count. The chain joins TRBV4-1 to TRBJ1-6, with D perhaps matching TRBD1 (5 bases). V lost 4 bases, J lost 6 bases, and 10 bases lay in between. This CDR3 has 14 amino acids. Germline V gene data show CDR1 as MGHRA and CDR2 as YSYEKL. CDR3 loop: CASSPVGGNSPLHF. In DNA, the CDR3 is TGCGCCAGCAGCCCCGTGGGGGGTAATTCACCCCTCCACTTT.

The genes are TRBV10-3 and TRBJ2-7, with unresolved D. The V gene's germline CDR1 is ENHRY and CDR2 SYGVKD. The CDR3 has 11 amino acids. The germline V and J ends were trimmed by 8 bases and 3 bases, with 8 bases remaining between them. CDR3 amino acids: CAISENYEQYF. The CDR3 DNA reads TGTGCCATCTCAGAAAACTACGAGCAGTACTTC.

The chain couples TRBV28 to TRBJ2-3; 10 bases fit TRBD2. V gave up 6 bases and J gave up 2 bases; unmatched junction bases: 5. This CDR3 has 15 amino acids. In germline, CDR1 is MDHEN, CDR2 SYDVKM. The CDR3 coding sequence is TGTGCCAGCAGAGATAGCGGGAGGCCCACAGATACGCAGTATTTT. Protein: CASRDSGRPTDTQYF.

In this sample, this clone turned up once. This sequence joins TRBV5-4 and TRBJ2-3; D is perhaps TRBD2 (6 bases). CDR3 size: 16 residues. V was pared by 0 bases and J by 1 base, with 12 bases between. Germline assignment: CDR1 SGHNT and CDR2 YYREEE (reference sequence). In DNA, the CDR3 is TGTGCCAGCAGCTTGGGGGGGGACGTGGGCACAGATACGCAGTATTTT. Residues: CASSLGGDVGTDTQYF.

The chain uses TRBV7-8 and TRBJ2-6; 14 bases match TRBD2. There are 19 residues in the CDR3. Germline values: CDR1 SGHVS, CDR2 FQNEAQ. Trimming took 7 bases from V and 3 from J; bases not matched to a gene: 11. Here the CDR3 DNA reads TGTGCCAGCATCAAAGGACTAGCGGGAGGATCGTATGGGGCCAACGTCCTGACTTTC. This sequence encodes CASIKGLAGGSYGANVLTF.

In this sample, this clone turned up a few times. The V gene is TRBV7-9, the J gene TRBJ1-4; 9 bases agree with TRBD1. Germline lookup yields CDR1 SEHNR and CDR2 FQNEAQ (reference sequence). The CDR3 is 14 amino acids. J was trimmed by 8 bases and V by 5 bases; bases with no gene match: 6. For the CDR3, the DNA is TGTGCCAGCAGCCCGGGACAGGGCAAGGAAAAACTGTTTTTT. It yields the protein CASSPGQGKEKLFF.

This chain connects TRBV15 to TRBJ2-1; the match to TRBD1 covers 8 bases. The germline V gene has CDR1 LNHNV and CDR2 YYDKDF (reference sequence). V lost 2 bases, J lost 6 bases, and 3 bases stayed unmatched. The length of the CDR3 is 14 residues. The CDR3 bases are TGTGCCACCAGCAGAATGACAGGGGTCAATGAGCAGTTCTTC. This codes for CATSRMTGVNEQFF.

The chain employs TRBV7-8 and TRBJ2-5; 12 bases agree with TRBD1. V trimming: 5 bases; J trimming: 5 bases; junction bases outside the gene matches: 6. Germline V lookup: CDR1 SGHVS, CDR2 FQNEAQ. The CDR3 is made up of 15 amino acids. This chain's CDR3 is CASSPSGTGGETQYF. In nucleotides, the CDR3 is TGTGCCAGCAGCCCCAGCGGGACAGGGGGCGAGACCCAGTACTTC.

This chain joins TRBV6-5 and TRBJ1-2; 7 bases are a match to TRBD1. Unmatched junction bases numbered 3, after V lost 5 bases and J lost 0 bases. The germline gives CDR1 MNHEY, CDR2 SVGAGI. The CDR3 length is 14 residues. CDR3 DNA: TGTGCCAGCAGTATGGACAGGTCTAACTATGGCTACACCTTC. Its translation is CASSMDRSNYGYTF.

The V and J genes are TRBV6-5 and TRBJ2-3; D might be TRBD2 (5 bases). V lost 2 bases to trimming and J lost 0 bases, with 9 bases between them. This CDR3 has 15 amino acids. Germline CDR1 MNHEY, CDR2 SVGAGI. The CDR3 sequence: CASSYAGLSTDTQYF. DNA for the CDR3: TGTGCCAGCAGTTACGCTGGACTGAGCACAGATACGCAGTATTTT.

The chain employs TRBV6-6 and TRBJ1-5; TRBD1 matches at 7 bases. The germline CDR1 and CDR2 sequences are MNHNY and SVGAGI (reference sequence). This CDR3 spans 15 amino acids. V lost 10 bases and J lost 3; bases outside the gene matches: 12. The chain's CDR3 is CATGREGASNQPQHF. The CDR3 DNA follows: TGTGCCACCGGGAGGGAGGGGGCTTCCAATCAGCCCCAGCATTTT.

The rearrangement links TRBV27 to TRBJ2-7; possible D gene TRBD2, 5 bases. The CDR3 extends over 14 amino acids. Germline values: CDR1 MNHEY, CDR2 SMNVEV (reference sequence). Deletions cut 3 bases from V and 3 bases from J, with 12 bases between. The CDR3 bases are TGTGCCAGCAGTTTCGTTCGAGCGGACTACGAGCAGTACTTC. The encoded protein is CASSFVRADYEQYF.

The sample holds one count of this clone. The V gene is TRBV5-5, the J gene TRBJ1-3; D call uncertain. This CDR3 spans 15 amino acids. V gave up 5 bases and J gave up 0 bases, with 12 bases separating them. CDR1 SGHKS and CDR2 YYEKEE come from the germline V gene (reference sequence). CDR3 protein: CASSWARSSGNTIYF. CDR3 nucleotide sequence: TGTGCCAGCAGTTGGGCTCGAAGCTCTGGAAACACCATATATTTT.

The chain has TRBV3-1 (or the pseudogene TRBV3-2) and TRBJ2-7, with 15 bases matching TRBD2. The CDR3 runs 18 residues. With 0 bases clipped from V and 7 bases from J, the junction kept 10 bases outside the gene matches. Germline V gene data show CDR1 as LGHDT and CDR2 as YNNKEL (reference sequence). The DNA of the CDR3 is TGTGCCAGCAGCCAAGATCTAAGGACTAGCGGGAGGGCCCAGGAGCAGTACTTC. This gives the protein CASSQDLRTSGRAQEQYF.

This clone was seen a handful of times. This chain uses TRBV7-9 with TRBJ1-4; D possibly corresponds to TRBD1 (5 bases). The germline V gene encodes CDR1 SEHNR and CDR2 FQNEAQ (reference sequence). Trimming took 5 bases from V and 8 from J, leaving 18 bases between them. CDR3 size: 15 residues. CDR3 sequence: CASSLSGTSSEKLFF. For the CDR3, the DNA is TGTGCCAGCAGCCTAAGCGGGACCTCCTCGGAAAAACTGTTTTTT.

The V call is TRBV6-5, the J call TRBJ2-2; 10 positions agree with TRBD1. CDR1 MNHEY and CDR2 SVGAGI come from the germline V gene. This CDR3 region has 14 residues. The trim removed 7 bases at V and 6 bases at J, leaving 5 bases unmatched. For the CDR3, the DNA is TGTGCCAGCAAGGACAGGGGGTTTCCCGGGGAGCTGTTTTTT. Translation: CASKDRGFPGELFF.